This T cell receptor (beta chain) was recovered during a study of blood T cell repertoires in COVID-19. Libraries were prepared by immunoSEQ multiplex PCR; TCRdb keeps only in-frame clonotypes and omits some of them. This sample yields under 150,000 clones, of which 75% to 90% are seen a single time; approximately 8% belongs to the top ten. The CDR3 is 15 residues long. Germline trimming cut 7 bases from V and 7 bases from J; bases unmatched to any gene: 12. Per germline, CDR1 LNHDA and CDR2 SQIVND (reference sequence). This sequence was found in a woman aged 55-69 years with COVID-19, enrolled during active disease. This sequence joins TRBV19 and TRBJ1-4, with TRBD1 matching 7 bases. Specimen: peripheral blood. The CDR3 protein is CASTTDRAEGEKLFF. For the CDR3, the DNA is TGTGCCAGTACTACCGACAGGGCAGAAGGTGAAAAACTGTTTTTT.